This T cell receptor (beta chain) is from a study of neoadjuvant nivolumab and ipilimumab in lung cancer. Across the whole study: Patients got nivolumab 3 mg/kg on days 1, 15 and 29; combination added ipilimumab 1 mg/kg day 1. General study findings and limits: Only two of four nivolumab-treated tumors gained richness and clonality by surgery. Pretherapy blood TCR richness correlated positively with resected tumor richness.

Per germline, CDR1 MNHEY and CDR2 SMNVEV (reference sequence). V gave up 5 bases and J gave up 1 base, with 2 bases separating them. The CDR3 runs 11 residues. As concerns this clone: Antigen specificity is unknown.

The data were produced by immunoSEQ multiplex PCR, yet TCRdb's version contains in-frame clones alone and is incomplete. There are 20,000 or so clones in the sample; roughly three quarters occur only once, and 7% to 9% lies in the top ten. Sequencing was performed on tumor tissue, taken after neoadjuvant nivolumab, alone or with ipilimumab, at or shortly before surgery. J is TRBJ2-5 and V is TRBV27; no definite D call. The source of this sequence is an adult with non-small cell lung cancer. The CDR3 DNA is TGTGCCAGCAGTACCCAAGAGACCCAGTACTTC. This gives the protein CASSTQETQYF.